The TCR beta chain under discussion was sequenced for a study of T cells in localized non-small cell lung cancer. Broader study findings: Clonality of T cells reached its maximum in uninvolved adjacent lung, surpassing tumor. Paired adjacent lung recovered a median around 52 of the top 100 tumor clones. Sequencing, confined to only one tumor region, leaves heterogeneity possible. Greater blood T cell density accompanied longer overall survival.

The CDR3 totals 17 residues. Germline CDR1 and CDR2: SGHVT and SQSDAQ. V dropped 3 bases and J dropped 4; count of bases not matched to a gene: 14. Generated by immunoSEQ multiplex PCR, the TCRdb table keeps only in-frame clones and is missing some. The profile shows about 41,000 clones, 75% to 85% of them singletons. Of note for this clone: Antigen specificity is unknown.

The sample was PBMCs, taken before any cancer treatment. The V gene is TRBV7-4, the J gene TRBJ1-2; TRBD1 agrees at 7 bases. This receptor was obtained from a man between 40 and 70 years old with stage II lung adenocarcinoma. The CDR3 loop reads CASSFHRNRGSGYGYTF. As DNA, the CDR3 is TGTGCCAGCAGCTTCCACCGAAACAGGGGATCCGGCTATGGCTACACCTTC.